One and the same sample provided the 14 T cell receptor beta chains below, sequenced in a study of metastatic and nonmetastatic thyroid tumors. Among the patients, none had received any treatment before thyroid surgery. TCRdb used MiXCR to call clones anew from the PCR reads. Of about 39,000 clones listed, over 10% were seen once; the top ten hold approximately 8.7%. The specimen sequenced was blood. Every receptor here comes from a male donor with papillary thyroid cancer or a benign thyroid nodule (not recorded which). Some clones in this sample may be carry-over from other donors' samples.

This clone was detected a few times. The CDR3 protein is CASSLLGYEQYF. CDR3 coding DNA: TGTGCCAGCAGCTTATTAGGCTACGAGCAGTACTTC. This chain joins TRBV7-6 and TRBJ2-7; D remains unclear. This CDR3 region has 12 residues. Trimming took off 2 bases at V and 3 bases at J, with 5 bases between the two ends. Per the germline V gene, CDR1 is SGHVS and CDR2 is FNYEAQ.

This clone was observed a handful of times. This chain joins TRBV6-2 or TRBV6-3 and TRBJ2-3; D ambiguous. The CDR3 runs to 13 residues. Trimming pared 7 bases from V and 0 bases from J, leaving 8 bases between. Germline V gene sequence: CDR1 MNHEY, CDR2 SVGEGT. CDR3 in DNA: TGTGCCAGCATCTTTCCTAGCACAGATACGCAGTATTTT. This translates into CASIFPSTDTQYF.

The genes are TRBV6-9 and TRBJ2-7; TRBD2 might be the D (5 bases). V was shortened by 2 bases and J by 7 bases, with 12 bases between the two germline ends. CDR1 is MNHGY, CDR2 SVAAGI, per germline. The CDR3 covers 13 residues. The CDR3 is CASSYLDGDEQYF. In DNA, the CDR3 is TGTGCCAGCAGTTATCTGGACGGGGATGAGCAGTACTTC.

This clone was seen repeatedly, ten times or more. The rearrangement links TRBV5-4 to TRBJ2-7, with D perhaps being TRBD1 or TRBD2 (6 bases each). V lost 1 base and J 0 bases, leaving 11 bases between the germline ends. The germline V gene has CDR1 SGHNT and CDR2 YYREEE (reference sequence). This CDR3 spans 15 amino acids. The CDR3 protein is CASSLLGGRSYEQYF. DNA of the CDR3: TGTGCCAGCAGCTTGCTGGGGGGCCGCTCCTACGAGCAGTACTTC.

This clone occurred many times. The gene calls are TRBV5-6 and TRBJ1-1; possible D gene TRBD1, 5 bases. V gave up 3 bases and J gave up 3 bases, with 15 bases separating them. The CDR3 has 15 amino acids. Germline V gene data show CDR1 as SGHDT and CDR2 as YYEEEE. This CDR3 is CASSWGEGPDTEAFF. For the CDR3, the DNA is TGTGCCAGCAGCTGGGGCGAGGGCCCGGACACTGAAGCTTTCTTT.

This clone counts as medium-sized. The rearrangement uses TRBV12-3 or TRBV12-4 and TRBJ1-1; D ambiguous. V lost 3 bases and J lost 1, with 3 bases in between. The CDR3 is 12 residues long. CDR3: CASSLTNTEAFF. The CDR3 DNA follows: TGTGCCAGCAGTTTGACGAACACTGAAGCTTTCTTT.

Many counts were recorded for this clone. The chain recombines TRBV7-8 with TRBJ2-1, with D possibly matching TRBD1 (5 bases). Looked up from germline, CDR1 is SGHVS and CDR2 is FQNEAQ. This CDR3 is built from 15 residues. With 0 bases removed from V and 9 bases from J, the gap between germline ends came to 15 bases. The CDR3 reads CASSLAPGPTSEQFF. The CDR3 nucleotides are TGTGCCAGCAGCTTAGCGCCAGGGCCTACAAGTGAGCAGTTCTTC.

This clone has a count of ten or more. The chain combines TRBV28 with TRBJ1-2; D gene ambiguous. The ends were cut back, 8 bases at V and 0 bases at J, with 4 bases in the middle. The CDR3 spans 11 residues. Germline CDR1 is MDHEN and CDR2 is SYDVKM. CDR3 loop: CASLANYGYTF. CDR3 nucleotides: TGTGCCAGCCTGGCTAACTATGGCTACACCTTC.

This clone has a handful of counts. Relative to the germline gene, one junction end is altered; a read error may explain this. The chain is built from TRBV28 and TRBJ2-2; 7 nucleotides match TRBD2. The CDR3 contains 13 residues. CDR1 and CDR2 (germline): MDHEN, SYDVKM. The CDR3 DNA reads as TGTGCATCCTGGGGGGGAGTTGTAGGGGAGTTGTTTTTT. Protein sequence: CASWGGVVGELFF.

This clone was recorded many times. The chain combines TRBV24-1 with TRBJ2-6, with D unclear. Per germline, CDR1 KGHDR and CDR2 SFDVKD. CDR3 size: 13 residues. The V end was cut by 7 bases, the J end by 0 bases, with 3 bases between. The CDR3 spells CATSHSGANVLTF. The CDR3 DNA sequence: TGTGCCACCAGCCACTCTGGGGCCAACGTCCTGACTTTC.

This clone appeared many times. J is TRBJ1-1 and V is TRBV27, with 8 bases aligning to TRBD1. The CDR3 has 16 amino acids. In germline, CDR1 is MNHEY, CDR2 SMNVEV (reference sequence). V lost 5 bases and J lost 2; bases outside the gene matches: 10. CDR3 coding DNA: TGTGCCAGCAGTAAAAACGGACAGGGACTTAACACTGAAGCTTTCTTT. This translates into CASSKNGQGLNTEAFF.

Concerning this clone: This may be a read error: a much more frequent sequence differs by one nucleotide. The V and J genes are TRBV29-1 and TRBJ1-2; no definite D call. The CDR3 has 13 amino acids. Germline V CDR1 and CDR2: SQVTM, ANQGSEA. The germline V and J ends were trimmed by 3 bases and 0 bases, with 8 bases remaining between them. The CDR3 DNA reads TGCAGCGTTGAGCCCAGGACTAACTATGGCTACACCTTC. Amino acids: CSVEPRTNYGYTF.

At least ten counts were recorded for this clone. The V and J genes are TRBV28 and TRBJ2-5; 9 nucleotides agree with TRBD1. V shed 2 bases, J shed 2 bases, and the junction held 12 bases outside the gene matches. The CDR3 is 18 residues long. Germline loops: CDR1 MDHEN, CDR2 SYDVKM. CDR3: CASSLIRNRGRDQETQYF. Here the CDR3 DNA reads TGTGCCAGCAGTTTAATTCGGAACAGGGGGCGCGATCAAGAGACCCAGTACTTC.

Of note for this clone: Its ends do not fully match the called genes, so a read error is possible. This rearrangement joins TRBV6-5 to TRBJ2-1; no clear D gene. Germline V lookup: CDR1 MNHEY, CDR2 SVGAGI. The CDR3 totals 13 residues. The CDR3 loop reads CAGSLEAYNEQFF. For the CDR3, the DNA is TGTGCCGGCAGTTTAGAGGCTTACAATGAGCAGTTCTTC.